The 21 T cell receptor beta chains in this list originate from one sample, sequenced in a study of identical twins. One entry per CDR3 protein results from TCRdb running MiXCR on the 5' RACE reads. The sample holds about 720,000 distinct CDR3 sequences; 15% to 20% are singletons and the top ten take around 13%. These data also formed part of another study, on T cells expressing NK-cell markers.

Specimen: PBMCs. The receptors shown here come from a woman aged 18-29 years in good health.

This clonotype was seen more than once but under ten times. CDR3 sequence reads: CASSADSGGHQPQHF. The CDR3 DNA reads as TGTGCCAGCAGCGCAGACTCAGGGGGCCATCAGCCCCAGCATTTT. The chain uses TRBV9 and TRBJ1-5; 8 bases are a match to TRBD1. Germline CDR1 SGDLS, CDR2 YYNGEE. The CDR3 sequence is 15 residues long. V shed 3 bases, J shed 5 bases, and the junction held 7 bases outside the gene matches.

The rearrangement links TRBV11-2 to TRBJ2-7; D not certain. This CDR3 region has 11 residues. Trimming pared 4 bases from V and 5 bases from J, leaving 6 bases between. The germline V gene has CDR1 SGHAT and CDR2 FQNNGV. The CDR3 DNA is TGTGCCAGCAGCTGGGTGGACGAGCAGTACTTC. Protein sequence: CASSWVDEQYF.

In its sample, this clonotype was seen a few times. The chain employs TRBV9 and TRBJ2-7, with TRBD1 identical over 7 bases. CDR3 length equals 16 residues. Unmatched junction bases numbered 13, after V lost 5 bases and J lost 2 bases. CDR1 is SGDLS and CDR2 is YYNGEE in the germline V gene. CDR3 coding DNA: TGTGCCAGCAGTGCGGCCACCGGGACAGCAACCTACGAGCAGTACTTC. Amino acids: CASSAATGTATYEQYF. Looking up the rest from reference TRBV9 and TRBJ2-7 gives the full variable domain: DSGVTQTPKHLITATGQRVTLRCSPRSGDLSVYWYQQSLDQGLQFLIQYYNGEERAKGNILERFSAQQFPDLHSELNLSSLELGDSALYFCASSAATGTATYEQYFGPGTRLTVT.

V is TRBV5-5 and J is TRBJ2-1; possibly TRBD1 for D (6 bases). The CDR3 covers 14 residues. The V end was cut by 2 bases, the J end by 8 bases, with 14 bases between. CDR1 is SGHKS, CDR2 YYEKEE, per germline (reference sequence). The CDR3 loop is CASSFTGHIHEQFF. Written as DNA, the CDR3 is TGTGCCAGCAGCTTTACAGGGCATATCCATGAGCAGTTCTTC.

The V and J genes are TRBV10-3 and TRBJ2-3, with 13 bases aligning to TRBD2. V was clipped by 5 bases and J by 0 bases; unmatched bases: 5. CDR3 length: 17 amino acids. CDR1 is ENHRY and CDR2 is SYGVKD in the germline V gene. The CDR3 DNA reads TGTGCCATCAGTACCGGACTAGCGGGGGCTAGCACAGATACGCAGTATTTT. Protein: CAISTGLAGASTDTQYF.

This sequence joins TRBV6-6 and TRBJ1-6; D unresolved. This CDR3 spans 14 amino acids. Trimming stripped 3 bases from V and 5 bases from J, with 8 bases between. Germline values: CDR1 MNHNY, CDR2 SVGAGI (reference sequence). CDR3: CASSYWANNSPLHF. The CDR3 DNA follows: TGTGCCAGCAGTTATTGGGCGAATAATTCACCCCTCCACTTT.

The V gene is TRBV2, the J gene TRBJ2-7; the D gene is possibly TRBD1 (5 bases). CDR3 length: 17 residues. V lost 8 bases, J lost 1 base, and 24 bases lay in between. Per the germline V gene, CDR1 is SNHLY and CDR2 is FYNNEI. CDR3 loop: CASLIRPTGLGSYEQYF. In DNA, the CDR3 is TGTGCCAGCCTCATTCGCCCCACAGGTTTAGGTTCCTACGAGCAGTACTTC.

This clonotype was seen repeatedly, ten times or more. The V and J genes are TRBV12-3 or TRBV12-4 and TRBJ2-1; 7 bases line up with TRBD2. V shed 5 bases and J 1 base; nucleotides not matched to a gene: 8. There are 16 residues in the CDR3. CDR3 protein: CASSPLLAASYNEQFF. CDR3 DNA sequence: TGTGCCAGCAGTCCTCTCCTAGCGGCATCCTACAATGAGCAGTTCTTC.

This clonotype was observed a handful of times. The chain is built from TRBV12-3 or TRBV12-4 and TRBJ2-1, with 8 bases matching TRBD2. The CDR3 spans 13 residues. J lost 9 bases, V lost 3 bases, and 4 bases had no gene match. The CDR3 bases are TGTGCCAGCAGTTTCGGCGGGGGGCGTGAGCAGTTCTTC. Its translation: CASSFGGGREQFF.

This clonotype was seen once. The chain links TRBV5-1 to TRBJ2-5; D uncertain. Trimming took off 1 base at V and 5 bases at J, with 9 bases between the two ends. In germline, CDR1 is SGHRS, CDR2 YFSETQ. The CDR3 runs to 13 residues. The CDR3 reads CASSLNGLETQYF. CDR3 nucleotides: TGCGCCAGCAGCTTGAATGGTCTCGAGACCCAGTACTTC.

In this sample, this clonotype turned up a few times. This chain's CDR3 is CSASRGGFGYGYTF. DNA of the CDR3: TGCAGTGCTAGTCGTGGCGGTTTTGGGTATGGCTACACCTTC. The V call is TRBV20-1, the J call TRBJ1-2; D is undetermined. The length of the CDR3 is 14 residues. Between the trimmed V and J ends, which lost 3 bases and 5 bases, there was a span of 16 bases. Germline assignment: CDR1 DFQATT and CDR2 SNEGSKA (reference sequence).

Here the CDR3 reads CASSLAPPRPTSYNEQFF. In DNA, the CDR3 is TGTGCCAGCAGCTTGGCCCCCCCGCGGCCTACATCCTACAATGAGCAGTTCTTC. V is TRBV5-5 and J is TRBJ2-1; D ambiguous. V lost 0 bases and J 1 base, leaving 17 bases between the germline ends. The CDR3 runs to 18 residues. Per germline, CDR1 SGHKS and CDR2 YYEKEE (reference sequence).

The CDR3 bases are TGCGCCAGCGGCCGGGACACTGCCTACAATGAGCAGTTCTTC. Encoded protein: CASGRDTAYNEQFF. This chain connects TRBV5-1 to TRBJ2-1; D is perhaps TRBD1 (6 bases). Deletions cut 7 bases from V and 2 bases from J, with 13 bases between. Germline V gives CDR1 SGHRS, CDR2 YFSETQ. The CDR3 spans 14 residues.

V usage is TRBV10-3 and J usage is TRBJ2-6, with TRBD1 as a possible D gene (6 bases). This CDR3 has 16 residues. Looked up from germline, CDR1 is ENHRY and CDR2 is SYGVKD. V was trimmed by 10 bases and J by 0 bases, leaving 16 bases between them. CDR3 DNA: TGTGCCACGGGGACACCTGGACTCTCTGGGGCCAACGTCCTGACTTTC. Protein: CATGTPGLSGANVLTF.

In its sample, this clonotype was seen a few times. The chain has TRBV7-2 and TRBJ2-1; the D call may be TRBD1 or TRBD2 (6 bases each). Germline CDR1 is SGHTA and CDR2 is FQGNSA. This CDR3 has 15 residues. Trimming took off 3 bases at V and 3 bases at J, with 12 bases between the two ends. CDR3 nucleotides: TGTGCCAGCAGCTTTTCGGGGGCCTACTACAATGAGCAGTTCTTC. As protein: CASSFSGAYYNEQFF.

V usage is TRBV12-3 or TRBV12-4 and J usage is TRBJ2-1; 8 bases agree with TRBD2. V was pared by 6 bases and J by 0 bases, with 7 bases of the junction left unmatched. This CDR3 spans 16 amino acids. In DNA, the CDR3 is TGTGCCAGCAGCGGTAGCGGGAACCCCTCCTACAATGAGCAGTTCTTC. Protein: CASSGSGNPSYNEQFF.

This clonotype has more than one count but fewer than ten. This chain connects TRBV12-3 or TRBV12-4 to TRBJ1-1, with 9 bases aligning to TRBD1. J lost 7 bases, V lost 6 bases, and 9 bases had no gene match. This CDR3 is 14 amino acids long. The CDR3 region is CASSPGQGKNEAFF. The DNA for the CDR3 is TGTGCCAGCAGCCCGGGACAGGGAAAAAATGAAGCTTTCTTT.

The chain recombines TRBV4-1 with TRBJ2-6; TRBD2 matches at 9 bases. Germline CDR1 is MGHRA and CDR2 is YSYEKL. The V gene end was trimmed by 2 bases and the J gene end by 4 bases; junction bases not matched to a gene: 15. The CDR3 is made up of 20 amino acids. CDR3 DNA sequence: TGCGCCAGCAGCCAAAGCGGTTCAGCGGGAGGCTCGGCGGGGGCCAACGTCCTGACTTTC. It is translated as CASSQSGSAGGSAGANVLTF.

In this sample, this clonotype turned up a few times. Here the CDR3 DNA reads TGTGCCAGCAGTGGACTAGCGGATCAGTTCTTC. It specifies CASSGLADQFF. The V and J genes are TRBV12-3 or TRBV12-4 and TRBJ2-1; 10 bases are shared with TRBD2. This CDR3 has 11 residues. J lost 13 bases, V lost 5 bases, and 2 bases had no gene match.

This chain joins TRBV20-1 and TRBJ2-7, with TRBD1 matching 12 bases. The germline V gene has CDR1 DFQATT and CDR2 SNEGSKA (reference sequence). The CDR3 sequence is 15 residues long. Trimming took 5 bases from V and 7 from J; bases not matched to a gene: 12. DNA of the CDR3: TGCAGTGCTGGATACCCGGGACAGGGGGCACGAGAGCAGTACTTC. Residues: CSAGYPGQGAREQYF.

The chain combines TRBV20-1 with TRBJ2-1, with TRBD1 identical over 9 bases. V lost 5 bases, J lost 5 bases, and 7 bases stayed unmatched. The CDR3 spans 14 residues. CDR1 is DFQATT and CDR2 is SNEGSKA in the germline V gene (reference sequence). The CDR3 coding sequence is TGCAGTGCTGACGGACAGGGGAAAGACAATGAGCAGTTCTTC. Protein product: CSADGQGKDNEQFF.